This T cell receptor (beta chain) emerged from a study of vaccination effects on CD4 cells after COVID-19 (dated by TCRdb to the early 2020s). Study-wide context: Across the study, the median time from the second dose to post-vaccine sampling was 72 days (range 14 to 241). The study compared SARS-CoV-2 spike-specific CD4+ TCR repertoires before and after mRNA vaccination in COVID-19 convalescent patients and infection-naive vaccine recipients. A total of 10 COVID-19 convalescent patients and a handful of SARS-CoV-2-naive healthy vaccine recipients were included in the full study. In the study, cultures from other donors were sequenced using the Oncomine TCR Beta short-read assay on an Illumina iSeq 100.

Overall results and qualifications from the work: Clones induced by infection and clones induced by vaccination both contracted markedly at late timepoints after vaccination, which fits with T cell responses waning over time. In healthy vaccine recipients, vaccine-induced clones were almost all SARS-CoV-2 mono-reactive, with only 1 of 255 being cross-reactive with common cold coronaviruses. The study was limited by a small number of convalescent patients, and early post-infection timepoints were lacking.

The germline V gene gives CDR1 as SGHTA and CDR2 as FQGNSA. V ends up 4 bases short and J 2 bases short, with an unmatched junction base count of 12. The CDR3 goes from the cysteine to the phenylalanine over 17 residues. The DNA shown is the 51-base CDR3, in frame from base 1. The library relied on the immunoSEQ multiplex PCR assay. DNA from the cultured, isolated CD4+ T cells was subjected to TCR beta CDR3 sequencing. Under the source paper's analysis protocol: Non-productive TCR sequences were removed, reads were trimmed to the CDR3 region, and CDR3s of at least 7 amino acids were retained. The MANAFEST web app was used to pick out antigen-specific clonotypes by comparing their expansion in peptide wells with that in reference cultures. Positive clones required FDR<0.05 expansion versus reference and all other wells, odds ratio above 5, and frequency above 0.1% in two replicate wells. Cross-reactive clonotypes were defined as significantly expanded in SARS-CoV-2 spike wells and in at least one common cold coronavirus spike condition. CDR3 similarity was assessed by Levenshtein distance with the stringdist R package, and unrooted trees were built with ape in R 3.6.1. This immuneACCESS table, as held by TCRdb, lists in-frame sequences with V and J called but not all clones. Of the missing ones, under half trace to an unresolved V gene in checked studies; the others have no known cause. The DNA gave D and trimming, while V, J and clone size come from that table. Present in this sample are around 69,000 clones, 74% of which were seen just once. Approximately 1.5% of the sample rests with the top ten.

In regard to this clone: Its target antigen remains unknown. Base qualities are not provided; no much larger clone lies one nucleotide away.

To identify antigen-specific CD4+ T cell clonotypes by their expansion, the ViraFEST assay first stimulated PBMC with viral peptide pools and then applied TCR sequencing. After less than 13 days of culture, CD4+ T cells were isolated with the EasySep CD4+ T cell isolation kit. Each participant received two doses of an mRNA SARS-CoV-2 vaccine, either BNT162b2 or mRNA-1273. Negative nucleocapsid antibody results before and after vaccination confirmed that the healthy vaccine recipients had no prior SARS-CoV-2 infection. About 2 million PBMC per well were cultured in IMDM with about 5.1% human AB serum, 9 to 10 IU/ml IL-2 and gentamicin, plus 10 ug/ml peptides. Half of the culture medium was replaced with fresh IL-2-containing medium on days 3 and 7. Each peptide stimulation condition was cultured in triplicate wells unless otherwise noted. Using Ficoll-Paque Plus gradient centrifugation, PBMC were separated from whole blood and then either used fresh or cryopreserved at -140C. The overlapping peptide pools covered the spike proteins of SARS-CoV-2 and of the common cold coronaviruses HCoV-NL63, HCoV-OC43 and HCoV-229E. The QIAamp micro DNA kit was used to extract genomic DNA from the cultured CD4+ T cells.

The specimen was CD4+ T cells from PBMCs cultured with HCoV-229E spike peptides, collected after COVID-19 vaccination. The label giving this sample's cell subset or site can be read as: HCoV-229E spike overlapping peptide pool stimulation. This chain is built from TRBV7-2 and TRBJ1-1; 8 bases in the junction line up with TRBD1. The clonotype was recovered from a human donor who received a COVID-19 vaccine. The DNA sequence is TGTGCCAGCAGCTCGTACAGGGGGTACCCTTCAAACACTGAAGCTTTCTTT. This encodes CASSSYRGYPSNTEAFF.